Below, one TCR beta chain is given with its context. This sample is part of a study of regulatory T cells in long-lasting Graves disease. Germline V gives CDR1 LNHNV, CDR2 YYDKDF (reference sequence). V was pared by 0 bases and J by 3 bases, with 12 bases between. This CDR3 has 15 residues. Building of the TCR beta libraries involved iRepertoire HTBI primers and Arm-PCR of CDR3 regions. TCRdb reprocessed the multiplex PCR reads with MiXCR, giving one entry per CDR3 protein. There are some 200,000 distinct CDR3 sequences in the sample; about 19% occur only once, and about 10% lies in the top ten. Noted time point: newly diagnosed GD, antithyroid drugs for less than 3 months. With RNA extracted from PBMCs as input, the TCR library was made. These data also featured in a second study, about T cells in Graves' hyperthyroidism and ophthalmopathy.

The sequencing used peripheral blood mononuclear cells (PBMCs), collected at new diagnosis, from a patient treated with antithyroid drugs. The chain uses TRBV15 and TRBJ2-7; D is unresolved. This sequence originates from a woman under 40 with Graves disease. The CDR3 sequence: CATSRDRTANYEQYF. CDR3 DNA sequence: TGTGCCACCAGCAGAGATCGAACTGCAAACTACGAGCAGTACTTC.